The T cell receptor (beta chain) described here comes from a study of control samples from healthy donors and cancer patients. Germline CDR1 and CDR2: SGHRS and YFSETQ. The J segment lost 0 bases and the V segment lost 5 bases, leaving 7 bases of the junction unmatched. CDR3 size: 15 residues. Profiling relied on immunoSEQ multiplex PCR, and the TCRdb table lists in-frame clones only, not all of them. The sample consists of about 120,000 clones, around 87% of them appearing once. Sequencing input: blood. The V gene is TRBV5-1, the J gene TRBJ2-7; 8 nucleotides agree with TRBD1. The source of this sequence is a man aged 55 to 70 in good health. The DNA of the CDR3 is TGCGCCAGCAGTTTGACAGGGGATTTCTCCTACGAGCAGTACTTC. Encoded protein: CASSLTGDFSYEQYF.